Each of the 23 T cell receptor gamma chains below was sequenced from the same sample in a study of γδ T cells in repeated Plasmodium falciparum infection. TCRdb reanalysed the multiplex PCR reads with CATT. The sample lists tens of thousands of gamma-chain clones, under 3% seen once, with approximately 33% in the top ten. Flow sorting of PBMC yielded separate Vgamma9/Vdelta2+ and Vdelta2-negative gammadelta T cell populations for bulk repertoire analysis. Sequenced material: gamma-delta T cells from blood. The source of these receptors is a pool of human donors (malaria-infected and uninfected, not separated).

In this sample, this clone turned up a few times. For this DNA, TCRdb reports the protein of a much larger clone, which diverges at residue 11, most likely from a read error; the protein presented here is translated directly from the DNA. No J gene call was made, and the V gene is TRGV4. The germline V gene encodes CDR1 EGSTGY and CDR2 YDSYTSSV. The CDR3 spans 13 residues. CDR3 sequence reads: CATWDGQRGWELF. The CDR3 DNA follows: TGTGCCACCTGGGATGGGCAAAGGGGTTGGGAACTCTTT.

This clone occurred many times. It is likely a read error: a sequence one base away is far more abundant. Within the sample, other DNA sequences also encode this same CDR3. The chain carries TRGV4 and TRGJ1 or TRGJ2. Germline CDR1 and CDR2: EGSTGY and YDSYTSSV. The CDR3 contains 13 residues. The CDR3 DNA is TGTGCCACCTGGGATGGGCGGTGTTATAAGAAGCTCTTT. Its protein product is CATWDGRCYKKLF.

As regards this clone: This sequence is one base from a far larger clone and is likely a read error. Different DNA sequences within this sample yield the same CDR3. This chain joins TRGV9 and TRGJ1 or TRGJ2. Assignment of the J gene here rests on matching the DNA to germline, because TCRdb gives none. With V trimmed by 0 bases and J by 3 bases, 8 bases remained unmatched. Germline CDR1 and CDR2: GITISATS and ISYDGTV (reference sequence). The CDR3 loop spans 15 amino acids. The CDR3 coding sequence is TGTGCCTTGTGGGAGGTGCCGAAGGCTTATTATAAGAAACTCTTT. Its protein is CALWEVPKAYYKKLF.

This clone has a count of ten or more. The protein TCRdb gives is from a much larger clone and does not agree with this DNA's translation at residue 10, likely a read error; the protein shown here comes from the DNA. The V gene is TRGV9, but the J gene lacks a call. This CDR3 contains 12 residues. Germline CDR1 and CDR2: GITISATS and ISYDGTV (reference sequence). The CDR3 region is CALWVLDYKRLF. The CDR3 nucleotides are TGTGCCTTGTGGGTCCTAGATTATAAGAGACTCTTT.

This clone showed up many times. This likely came from a read error, as a far larger clone is one base away. The same CDR3 can be traced to other DNA sequences in this sample. The CDR3 region is CATWDGLEWMHDSYYKKLF. The CDR3 bases are TGTGCCACCTGGGATGGACTAGAGTGGATGCACGATTCTTACTATAAGAAACTCTTT. The V and J genes are TRGV4 and TRGJ1 or TRGJ2. The CDR3 sequence is 19 residues long. Germline V gene data show CDR1 as EGSTGY and CDR2 as YDSYTSSV. V lost 1 base and J lost 7; bases outside the gene matches: 25.

For this clone: The protein given by TCRdb reflects a much larger clone and differs at residue 5 from this DNA's translation, likely from a read error; the protein shown is the DNA's translation. This sequence joins TRGV8 and TRGJ1 or TRGJ2. Matching the DNA to germline supplied the J gene, which TCRdb does not give. Unmatched junction bases numbered 7, after V lost 4 bases and J lost 4 bases. The CDR3 is 13 amino acids. Germline V gene data show CDR1 as VENAVY and CDR2 as YDSYNSRV. CDR3 sequence reads: CATWDPVYYKKLF. The CDR3 coding sequence is TGTGCCACCTGGGACCCTGTATATTATAAGAAACTCTTT.

As regards this clone: The likely explanation is a read error, given a far larger clone one base away. The sample holds other DNA sequences that translate to the same CDR3. This chain's CDR3 is CALWEIPGWLGKKIKVF. CDR3 nucleotides: TGTGCCTTGTGGGAGATCCCTGGTTGGTTGGGCAAAAAAATCAAGGTATTC. Called V gene: TRGV9; the J gene was not called. The CDR3 is 17 amino acids. Per the germline V gene, CDR1 is GITISATS and CDR2 is ISYDGTV (reference sequence).

For this clone: The mismatch at residue 6 between this DNA's translation and the TCRdb protein of a much larger clone likely reflects a read error; the protein shown is translated from the DNA. This chain joins TRGV9 and TRGJ1 or TRGJ2. The J gene was not available in TCRdb and was assigned here by matching the DNA to germline segments. CDR1 GITISATS and CDR2 ISYDGTV come from the germline V gene (reference sequence). The CDR3 spans 14 residues. After removal of 3 bases from V and 3 bases from J, the junction contained 8 bases not matched to a gene. The CDR3 DNA follows: TGTGCCTTGTGGGAGCTGAAGACTTATTATAAGAAACTCTTT. It translates to CALWELKTYYKKLF.

As concerns this clone: The mismatch at residue 10 between this DNA's translation and the TCRdb protein of a much larger clone likely reflects a read error; the protein shown is translated from the DNA. CDR3 amino acids: CALWEVLYYRKLF. The CDR3 region has the DNA TGTGCCTTGTGGGAGGTACTATATTATAGGAAACTCTTT. J is TRGJ1 or TRGJ2 and V is TRGV9. The CDR3 totals 13 residues. Germline V gene sequence: CDR1 GITISATS, CDR2 ISYDGTV (reference sequence).

This clone was seen repeatedly, ten times or more. A read error likely explains why the TCRdb protein, taken from a much larger clone, differs from this DNA's translation at residue 5; the protein shown is translated from the DNA. This chain joins TRGV4 and TRGJ1 or TRGJ2. The CDR3 contains 13 residues. Germline assignment: CDR1 EGSTGY and CDR2 YDSYTSSV. The V gene end was trimmed by 5 bases and the J gene end by 2 bases; junction bases not matched to a gene: 6. CDR3: CATWALYYYKKLF. The CDR3 DNA reads TGTGCCACCTGGGCACTATATTATTATAAGAAACTCTTT.

In this sample, this clone turned up many times. The protein recorded in TCRdb matches a much larger clone and deviates from this DNA's translation at residue 11, suggesting a read error; the protein here is obtained by translating the DNA. Within the sample, other DNA sequences also encode this same CDR3. The CDR3 DNA is TGTGCCTTGTGGAGAAGTCAAGAGTTGGGCAACAAAATCAAGGTATTT. It codes for CALWRSQELGNKIKVF. V gene TRGV9 combines with J gene TRGJP. Germline V gene sequence: CDR1 GITISATS, CDR2 ISYDGTV (reference sequence). This CDR3 contains 16 residues.

This clone occurred many times. It is likely a read error: a sequence one base away is far more abundant. This CDR3 is also generated by other DNA sequences in the sample. The genes are TRGV3 and TRGJ1 or TRGJ2. The germline CDR1 and CDR2 sequences are VTNTFY and YDVSTARD (reference sequence). The CDR3 length is 17 residues. V was pared by 4 bases and J by 0 bases, with 15 bases of the junction left unmatched. CDR3 DNA: TGTGCCACCTGGGATAGGCGACAGCCCGTGAATTATTATAAGAAACTCTTT. It yields the protein CATWDRRQPVNYYKKLF.

This clone was seen many times. The chain employs TRGV2 and TRGJ1 or TRGJ2. No J gene was available from TCRdb, and it was assigned here by a germline match of the DNA. The CDR3 runs 12 residues. V was clipped by 0 bases and J by 12 bases; unmatched bases: 8. Germline CDR1 and CDR2: EGSNGY and YDSYNSKV. CDR3 DNA sequence: TGTGCCACCTGGGACGGGCCGTCGAGGAAACTCTTT. Translation gives CATWDGPSRKLF.

This clone has at least ten counts. TCRdb attributes to this sequence the protein of a much larger clone, which differs from the DNA translation at residue 10; a read error is likely, and the protein displayed is translated from the DNA. Here the V gene is TRGV9, but the J gene went uncalled. CDR3 length: 12 residues. From germline, CDR1 is GITISATS and CDR2 ISYDGTV (reference sequence). In nucleotides, the CDR3 is TGTGCCTTGTGGGAAACTGGTTGGTTCGAGATATTT. This encodes CALWETGWFEIF.

This clone occurred many times. The mismatch at residue 10 between this DNA's translation and the TCRdb protein of a much larger clone likely reflects a read error; the protein shown is translated from the DNA. The rearrangement links TRGV4 to TRGJ1 or TRGJ2. The CDR3 is 13 amino acids. Germline CDR1 is EGSTGY and CDR2 is YDSYTSSV. The CDR3 loop is CATWFPCCYRKLF. CDR3 DNA sequence: TGTGCCACCTGGTTCCCCTGCTGTTATAGGAAACTCTTT.

This clone has just a few counts. The mismatch at residue 9 between this DNA's translation and the TCRdb protein of a much larger clone likely reflects a read error; the protein shown is translated from the DNA. The V and J genes are TRGV9 and TRGJ1 or TRGJ2. No J gene was available from TCRdb, and it was assigned here by a germline match of the DNA. With V trimmed by 0 bases and J by 7 bases, 9 bases remained unmatched. The CDR3 spans 14 residues. From germline, CDR1 is GITISATS and CDR2 ISYDGTV (reference sequence). The CDR3 nucleotides are TGTGCCTTGTGGGAGGTGGTACCGGTGTATAAGAAACTCTTT. Its protein is CALWEVVPVYKKLF.

Many counts were recorded for this clone. TCRdb shows a much larger clone's protein in place of this DNA's translation, and the two differ at residue 8, likely through a read error; the protein shown is translated from the DNA. The V and J genes are TRGV9 and TRGJ1 or TRGJ2. The germline gives CDR1 GITISATS, CDR2 ISYDGTV (reference sequence). The length of the CDR3 is 12 residues. Trimming at V came to 1 base and at J to 8 bases, leaving 5 bases not matched to a gene. DNA for the CDR3: TGTGCCTTGTGGGAGGTCTCTGATAAGAAACTCTTT. As protein: CALWEVSDKKLF.

This clone was seen many times. This sequence joins TRGV9 and TRGJ1 or TRGJ2. Per the germline V gene, CDR1 is GITISATS and CDR2 is ISYDGTV (reference sequence). This CDR3 spans 15 amino acids. J was trimmed by 3 bases and V by 2 bases; bases with no gene match: 10. DNA of the CDR3: TGTGCCTTGTGGGAGGCGGAACTACCTTATTATAAGAAACTCTTT. Protein product: CALWEAELPYYKKLF.

This clone was counted many times. The V call is TRGV3, the J call TRGJP. The J gene is absent in TCRdb and was assigned here via DNA matching to germline. There are 15 residues in the CDR3. The J segment lost 4 bases and the V segment lost 3 bases, leaving 0 bases of the junction unmatched. CDR1 and CDR2 (germline): VTNTFY, YDVSTARD (reference sequence). The CDR3 DNA sequence: TGTGCCACCTGGGACCAAGAGTTGGGCAAAAAAATCAAGGTATTT. Protein product: CATWDQELGKKIKVF.

This clone came up a few times. A far larger clone differs by one base, so this is likely a read error. Other DNA sequences within the sample encode an identical CDR3. The V gene is TRGV9, the J gene TRGJP. The J gene is not listed in TCRdb, so it was assigned here from a DNA match to germline. The length of the CDR3 is 15 residues. Germline lookup yields CDR1 GITISATS and CDR2 ISYDGTV (reference sequence). Trimming at V came to 6 bases and at J to 13 bases, leaving 12 bases not matched to a gene. The DNA for the CDR3 is TGTGCCTTGTGGTCCGAGGGGTTAGGCAAAAAAATCAAGGTATTT. The encoded protein is CALWSEGLGKKIKVF.

This clone was recorded many times. V usage is TRGV4 and J usage is TRGJ1 or TRGJ2. V lost 2 bases, J lost 11 bases, and 12 bases stayed unmatched. Germline loops: CDR1 EGSTGY, CDR2 YDSYTSSV. This CDR3 has 13 residues. CDR3 sequence: CATWDVGGREKLF. The DNA for the CDR3 is TGTGCCACCTGGGATGTGGGGGGGAGAGAGAAACTCTTT.

This clone was observed a handful of times. TCRdb records a much larger clone's protein for this DNA, with a difference at residue 13 that likely arises from a read error; the protein given is the translation of the DNA. V and J are TRGV9 and TRGJP. The J gene was not available in TCRdb and was assigned here by matching the DNA to germline segments. The CDR3 covers 17 residues. Germline V gene data show CDR1 as GITISATS and CDR2 as ISYDGTV (reference sequence). This CDR3 is CALWETTPELGKRIKVF. CDR3 coding DNA: TGTGCCTTGTGGGAGACCACCCCAGAGTTGGGCAAAAGAATCAAGGTATTT.

Concerning this clone: Given a far larger clone just one base away, this is likely a sequencing read error. The sample contains more than one DNA sequence encoding this CDR3. The rearrangement joins TRGV9 to TRGJ1 or TRGJ2. The J gene, not given by TCRdb, was assigned here from a germline match of the nucleotide sequence. Germline V gene data show CDR1 as GITISATS and CDR2 as ISYDGTV (reference sequence). This CDR3 comprises 13 residues. The trim removed 1 base at V and 7 bases at J, leaving 7 bases unmatched. This CDR3 is CALWEVRGYKKLF. The CDR3 region has the DNA TGTGCCTTGTGGGAGGTTCGAGGCTATAAGAAACTCTTT.